What follows are 25 T cell receptor beta chains derived from one specimen sequenced in a study of T cells in Graves' hyperthyroidism and ophthalmopathy. RNA transcripts gave rise to amplified TCR beta CDR3 regions. The study used the HTBI primer set for a first-round RT-PCR of the TCR CDR3. A single record per CDR3 protein comes from TCRdb applying MiXCR to the multiplex PCR reads. The table lists 700,000 to 950,000 distinct CDR3 sequences, 30% to 40% of them singletons. The sample was blood. These receptors all come from a woman aged 40 to 50 with Graves' hyperthyroidism.

The count of this clonotype is one. This may be a read error, as it is one base from a much larger clone. The chain carries TRBV20-1 and TRBJ2-7; no firm D call. This CDR3 is built from 12 residues. Looked up from germline, CDR1 is DFQATT and CDR2 is SNEGSKA (reference sequence). The DNA of the CDR3 is TGCAGTGCTAGAGATGACGCGTACGGGCAGTACTTC. This translates into CSARDDAYGQYF.

The rearrangement links TRBV10-3 to TRBJ1-1, with D possibly TRBD1 on 5 matching bases. Germline V gives CDR1 ENHRY, CDR2 SYGVKD. The CDR3 covers 12 residues. Trimming removed 0 bases at V and 11 bases at J, with 10 bases between. CDR3 coding DNA: TGTGCCATCAGTGAGTCGCGGGACCGGGCTTTCTTT. Protein: CAISESRDRAFF.

Ten or more counts support this clonotype. The chain combines TRBV29-1 with TRBJ1-4, with TRBD1 as a possible D gene (5 bases). V lost 0 bases and J 8 bases, leaving 7 bases between the germline ends. This CDR3 has 12 amino acids. In germline, CDR1 is SQVTM, CDR2 ANQGSEA. The CDR3 is CSVEDRDEKLFF. The CDR3 DNA sequence: TGCAGCGTTGAAGATCGGGACGAAAAACTGTTTTTT.

This clonotype has ten or more counts. The V call is TRBV6-4, the J call TRBJ2-2; D might be TRBD1 or TRBD2, each matching 5 bases. Germline V gives CDR1 MRHNA, CDR2 SNTAGT. This CDR3 has 16 residues. Trimming shortened V by 0 bases and J by 6 bases, and 14 bases separated the two germline ends. CDR3: CASSDSNSEGSGELFF. The CDR3 DNA reads TGTGCCAGCAGTGACTCGAACAGCGAGGGGTCCGGGGAGCTGTTTTTT.

Turning to this clonotype: A read error may produce the germline difference seen at one junction end. The rearrangement uses TRBV7-7 and TRBJ2-1, with D possibly being TRBD2 (5 bases). CDR3 length: 15 residues. CDR1 SSHAT and CDR2 FNYEAQ come from the germline V gene (reference sequence). In DNA form, the CDR3 reads TGTGCTAGCAGCCCCGGGAACAACTTGTACAATGAGCAGTTCTTC. Translating gives CASSPGNNLYNEQFF.

The J gene is TRBJ1-6, the V gene TRBV7-3, with D unclear. The V and J ends lost 6 bases and 8 bases respectively, with 17 bases between them. The germline V gene encodes CDR1 SGHTA and CDR2 FQGTGA. The CDR3 has 15 amino acids. The DNA of the CDR3 is TGTGCCAGCAGTGAATCAGTGGGTTATGATTCACCCCTCCACTTT. It yields the protein CASSESVGYDSPLHF.

In this sample, this clonotype turned up many times. CDR3 nucleotides: TGTGCCAGCAGCCAAGAGGGCAGCTCCTATGGCTACACCTTC. Translated, it gives CASSQEGSSYGYTF. V gene TRBV4-2 combines with J gene TRBJ1-2; D gene ambiguous. Deletions cut 0 bases from V and 4 bases from J, with 9 bases between. CDR3 length equals 14 residues. The germline CDR1 and CDR2 sequences are LGHNA and YNFKEQ.

This rearrangement joins TRBV25-1 to TRBJ1-4; TRBD1 matches 7 bases. In germline, CDR1 is MGHDK, CDR2 SYGVNS. CDR3 length: 13 amino acids. Losses at the gene ends were 6 bases for V and 11 bases for J; bases not matched to a gene: 9. CDR3 bases: TGTGCCAGCAGCTCCGGACAGGATTCGAAACTGTTTTTT. Protein: CASSSGQDSKLFF.

Notes on this clonotype: This may stem from a read error, because a much larger clone lies one nucleotide away. The chain links TRBV7-9 to TRBJ2-7; D ambiguous. The CDR3 runs to 15 residues. Germline CDR1 reads SEHNR; CDR2 reads FQNEAQ (reference sequence). Trimming took 3 bases from V and 3 from J, leaving 15 bases between them. CDR3 in amino acids: CASSFGTELFYEQYF. The CDR3 DNA follows: TGTGCCAGCAGCTTCGGCACGGAGCTTTTCTACGAGCAGTACTTC.

Concerning this clonotype: The conserved closing phenylalanine or tryptophan is absent in this CDR3, likely reflecting a read error. Because the CDR3's place on the DNA is in doubt, the DNA is left out and the CDR3 is given as listed by TCRdb. CDR3 residues: CASSLFSLAG. This chain uses TRBV7-8 with TRBJ2-7; the table's D call of TRBD2 was not tested on the DNA. CDR1 is SGHVS and CDR2 is FQNEAQ in the germline V gene. The CDR3 sequence runs 10 residues, both termini included.

The CDR3 nucleotides are TGTGCCAGCAGCTTAGCCGGCGGGAGTAGCTCCTACAATGAGCAGTTCTTC. It translates to CASSLAGGSSSYNEQFF. This chain connects TRBV7-9 to TRBJ2-1; 7 bases line up with TRBD2. Trimming at V came to 0 bases and at J to 0 bases, leaving 5 bases not matched to a gene. The CDR3 spans 17 residues. Germline CDR1 and CDR2: SEHNR and FQNEAQ (reference sequence).

This clonotype was seen ten or more times. The J gene is TRBJ1-2, the V gene TRBV12-3 or TRBV12-4; the D is unclear. This CDR3 region has 11 residues. Trimming took 10 bases from V and 3 from J, leaving 9 bases between them. The CDR3 protein is CATKTDYGYTF. In DNA form, the CDR3 reads TGTGCCACAAAAACAGACTATGGCTACACCTTC.

This clonotype was recorded many times. This chain connects TRBV29-1 to TRBJ2-7; TRBD2 aligns across 12 bases. CDR1 and CDR2 (germline): SQVTM, ANQGSEA. CDR3 length: 12 residues. V lost 7 bases, J lost 4 bases, and 2 bases stayed unmatched. The DNA for the CDR3 is TGCAGCGCCCTAGCGGGAGGGTACGAGCAGTACTTC. It yields the protein CSALAGGYEQYF.

The chain couples TRBV7-9 to TRBJ1-5, with D uncertain. Trimming stripped 4 bases from V and 3 bases from J, with 7 bases between. Germline V gene data show CDR1 as SEHNR and CDR2 as FQNEAQ (reference sequence). The CDR3 sequence is 13 residues long. CDR3 nucleotides: TGTGCCAGCAGCTCTCAGGACAATCAGCCCCAGCATTTT. Its protein is CASSSQDNQPQHF.

This clonotype was counted a single time. No DNA is shown, since the ends of the CDR3 on it are uncertain; the CDR3 is the one TCRdb lists. V gene TRBV5-1 combines with J gene TRBJ2-5; TRBD1, the D gene given by the table, was not confirmed from the DNA. The length of the CDR3 is 19 amino acids, counting both ends. Germline loops: CDR1 SGHRS, CDR2 YFSETQ. The CDR3 loop reads CASSFYICSAMGLEETQYF.

V and J are TRBV20-1 and TRBJ1-6; 10 bases line up with TRBD1. The CDR3 extends over 18 amino acids. The ends lost 5 bases at V and 0 bases at J; junction bases unmatched: 10. Per the germline V gene, CDR1 is DFQATT and CDR2 is SNEGSKA (reference sequence). The CDR3 loop reads CSAPWDRGYSSYNSPLHF. Here the CDR3 DNA reads TGCAGTGCTCCCTGGGACAGGGGATATAGCTCCTATAATTCACCCCTCCACTTT.

This clonotype was seen only a few times. The gene calls are TRBV14 and TRBJ2-3; D is unclear. With 1 base removed from V and 1 base from J, the gap between germline ends came to 9 bases. The V gene's germline CDR1 is SGHDN and CDR2 FVKESK. This CDR3 has 15 residues. This CDR3 is CASSQVGQRTDTQYF. Written as DNA, the CDR3 is TGTGCCAGCAGCCAAGTCGGTCAGCGCACAGATACGCAGTATTTT. Full variable domain (remainder filled in from reference TRBV14 and TRBJ2-3): EAGVTQFPSHSVIEKGQTVTLRCDPISGHDNLYWYRRVMGKEIKFLLHFVKESKQDESGMPNNRFLAERTGGTYSTLKVQPAELEDSGVYFCASSQVGQRTDTQYFGPGTRLTVL.

This clonotype was observed many times. This chain joins TRBV10-3 and TRBJ2-5, with 13 bases lining up with TRBD2. The V gene's germline CDR1 is ENHRY and CDR2 SYGVKD. The CDR3 covers 16 residues. V was clipped by 4 bases and J by 5 bases; unmatched bases: 7. CDR3 in amino acids: CAISGGTSGKLETQYF. CDR3 DNA: TGTGCCATCAGTGGGGGGACTAGCGGGAAGTTGGAGACCCAGTACTTC.

This clonotype came up many times. The J gene is TRBJ2-2, the V gene TRBV24-1; 8 bases are a match to TRBD2. The J segment lost 5 bases and the V segment lost 5 bases, leaving 3 bases of the junction unmatched. Germline lookup yields CDR1 KGHDR and CDR2 SFDVKD. This CDR3 is 14 amino acids long. CDR3 nucleotides: TGTGCCACCAGTGGGGTAGCGGGGACCGGGGAGCTGTTTTTT. This translates into CATSGVAGTGELFF.

The genes are TRBV6-5 and TRBJ1-5; weak D call: TRBD1 (5 bases). Per germline, CDR1 MNHEY and CDR2 SVGAGI. V was shortened by 0 bases and J by 4 bases, with 13 bases between the two germline ends. CDR3 length: 16 residues. This CDR3 reads CASSYSVGAINQPQHF. CDR3 nucleotides: TGTGCCAGCAGTTACTCGGTAGGGGCGATAAATCAGCCCCAGCATTTT.

This clonotype has a count of ten or more. The J gene is TRBJ2-7, the V gene TRBV7-2; either TRBD1 or TRBD2 may fit D (5 bases each). V shed 4 bases and J shed 3 bases, with 13 bases lying between them. CDR1 is SGHTA, CDR2 FQGNSA, per germline. This CDR3 region has 14 residues. The CDR3 DNA is TGTGCCAGCAGCTGGGACCTTAGCGTCTACGAGCAGTACTTC. Amino acids: CASSWDLSVYEQYF.

This clonotype turned up a few times. The chain recombines TRBV6-2 or TRBV6-3 with TRBJ1-1; a possible D gene is TRBD1 (6 bases). Germline CDR1 MNHEY, CDR2 SVGEGT. This CDR3 has 17 residues. V lost 2 bases to trimming and J lost 6 bases, with 22 bases between them. CDR3 coding DNA: TGTGCCAGCAGTTACCCCCGCTCCACAGGGTCAGTGGCTGAAGCTTTCTTT. It encodes CASSYPRSTGSVAEAFF.

This clonotype was picked up many times. The chain has TRBV7-9 and TRBJ1-4; D is ambiguous. Trimming pared 4 bases from V and 4 bases from J, leaving 7 bases between. The germline gives CDR1 SEHNR, CDR2 FQNEAQ (reference sequence). There are 13 residues in the CDR3. The CDR3 region has the DNA TGTGCCAGCAGCTCGGCCCTTAATGAAAAACTGTTTTTT. Translation gives CASSSALNEKLFF. Full variable domain (rest looked up from reference TRBV7-9 and TRBJ1-4): DTGVSQNPRHKITKRGQNVTFRCDPISEHNRLYWYRQTLGQGPEFLTYFQNEAQLEKSRLLSDRFSAERPKGSFSTLEIQRTEQGDSAMYLCASSSALNEKLFFGSGTQLSVL.

This clonotype was detected only a few times. The CDR3 region is CASSMGTGRETQYF. The CDR3 DNA follows: TGTGCCAGTAGTATGGGGACAGGGAGGGAGACCCAGTACTTC. The chain has TRBV19 and TRBJ2-5; TRBD1 matches 9 bases. Germline V gene sequence: CDR1 LNHDA, CDR2 SQIVND (reference sequence). The CDR3 length is 14 residues. Germline trimming cut 3 bases from V and 5 bases from J; bases unmatched to any gene: 4.

This clonotype has ten or more counts. The chain couples TRBV24-1 to TRBJ2-5; TRBD1 matches 7 bases. The trim removed 4 bases at V and 0 bases at J, leaving 4 bases unmatched. The CDR3 is 15 amino acids. CDR1 and CDR2 (germline): KGHDR, SFDVKD. The CDR3 loop reads CATSDPGQHQETQYF. Written as DNA, the CDR3 is TGTGCCACCAGTGACCCGGGACAGCACCAAGAGACCCAGTACTTC.